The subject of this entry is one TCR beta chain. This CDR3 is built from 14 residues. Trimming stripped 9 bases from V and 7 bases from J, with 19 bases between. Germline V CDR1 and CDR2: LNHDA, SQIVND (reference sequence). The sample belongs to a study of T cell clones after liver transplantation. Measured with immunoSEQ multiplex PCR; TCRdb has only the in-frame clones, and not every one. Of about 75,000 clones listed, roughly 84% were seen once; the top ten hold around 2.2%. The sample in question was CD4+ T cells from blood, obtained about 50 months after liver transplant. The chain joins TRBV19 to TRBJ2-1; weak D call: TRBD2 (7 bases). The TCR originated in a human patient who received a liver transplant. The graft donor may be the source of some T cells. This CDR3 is CARGKGGASNEQFF. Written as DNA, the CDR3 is TGTGCCAGAGGGAAGGGGGGGGCGTCGAATGAGCAGTTCTTC.